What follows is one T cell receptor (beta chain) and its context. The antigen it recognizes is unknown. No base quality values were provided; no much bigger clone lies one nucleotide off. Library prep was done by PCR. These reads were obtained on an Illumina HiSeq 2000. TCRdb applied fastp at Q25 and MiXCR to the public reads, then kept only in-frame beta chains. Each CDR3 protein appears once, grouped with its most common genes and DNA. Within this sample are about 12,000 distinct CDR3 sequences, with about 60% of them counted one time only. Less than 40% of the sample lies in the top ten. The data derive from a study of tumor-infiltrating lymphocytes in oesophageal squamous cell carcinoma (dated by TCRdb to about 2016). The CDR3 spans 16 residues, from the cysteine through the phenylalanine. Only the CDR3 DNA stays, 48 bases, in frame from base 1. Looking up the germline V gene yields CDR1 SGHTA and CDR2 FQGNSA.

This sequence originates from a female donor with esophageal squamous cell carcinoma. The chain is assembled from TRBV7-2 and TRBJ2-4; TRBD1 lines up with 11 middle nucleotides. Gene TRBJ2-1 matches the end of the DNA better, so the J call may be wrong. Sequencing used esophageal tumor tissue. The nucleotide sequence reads TGTGCCAGCAGCTTAGCCTCGGACAGGGGGCGGGGTGAGCAGTTCTTC. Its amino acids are CASSLASDRGRGEQFF.